The present entry profiles one T cell receptor beta chain with its context. What it recognizes is unknown. These data originate in a study of identical twins. General study points: Models underpredicted monozygotic twin sharing of out-of-frame TCR alpha.

Each CDR3 protein gets one entry after TCRdb re-called the 5' RACE reads with MiXCR. Altogether roughly 700,000 distinct CDR3 sequences are present, around 8.6% being singletons, with the ten largest covering about 0.98%. This sample was shared with a second study, whose subject was yellow fever vaccine responses in identical twins. From that report: Reportedly, the T cell response mounted by twins to vaccine seemed partly convergent, partly personalized.

This sequence was found in a woman aged 18 to 35 in good health. Sequenced sample: PBMCs.

For the CDR3, the DNA is TGTGCCAGCAGCCCAAGGTGGGGGACAGGGAAAGTTGAGCAGTACTTC. The encoded protein is CASSPRWGTGKVEQYF. The chain is built from TRBV3-1 and TRBJ2-7, with TRBD1 matching over 9 bases. The CDR3 has 16 residues. Germline CDR1 is LGHDT and CDR2 is YNNKEL (reference sequence). V lost 4 bases to trimming and J lost 7 bases; unmatched junction nucleotides: 14.